Below, one T cell receptor (beta chain) is given with its context. At least ten counts were recorded for this clonotype. No antigen is known for it. Qualities for individual bases were not recorded, and no much larger clone is one base off. This specimen belongs to a study of breast tumors, draining lymph nodes, adjacent tissues (dated by TCRdb to the mid-2010s). For the wider study: The study compared TCR beta repertoires across tumor, adjacent nontumor tissue and axillary lymph nodes from breast cancer patients. The study was designed to assess the relationships and possible T-cell exchange between tumor, surrounding tissue and draining lymph node repertoires in human breast cancer. What the work shows at the level of the full study, not this receptor alone: The data were considered consistent with most tumor T cells being derived from the lymph node and subsequently expanding within tumor tissue. The similarity between tumor and nontumor tissue repertoires was significantly greater in luminal-like breast cancer than in basal-like breast cancer. The conclusion that tumor T cells originate in lymph nodes was framed as consistent with a hypothesis rather than directly demonstrated. T-cell repertoire diversity in tumors was found to be lower than in lymph nodes but higher than in nontumor tissue, and preferential V and J gene usage was observed.

TCRdb shows the sequencer as Illumina HiSeq 2000. Multiplex PCR amplification was used to generate the TCR beta chain libraries. High-throughput sequencing was used to analyze the amplified TCR beta chain products. TCRdb reprocessing: public reads trimmed at Q25 with fastp, clones called with MiXCR, in-frame beta chains kept. Rows are combined by CDR3 protein, so each entry shows the most common genes and DNA. The sample contains over 200,000 distinct CDR3 sequences, under 35% of them found a single time. Approximately 3.3% of the sample is in the top ten clones. Lymph node samples came from the axillary draining lymph nodes of breast cancer patients. V is reduced by 0 bases and J by 1 base, leaving a spacing of 10 bases between them. The CDR3 runs 15 amino acids, cysteine and phenylalanine included. Only the CDR3 DNA is retained, 45 bases long and in frame from the first base. CDR1 SGHRS and CDR2 YFSETQ are derived from the germline V gene.

The sequence was obtained from a female donor with breast cancer. Some clones in this sample may be carry-over from other donors' samples. Recombination connected TRBV5-1 to TRBJ2-5; the D segment could be TRBD1, given 5 matching bases. The sample was axillary lymph node tissue. Here the CDR3 is given as CASSLENRRQETQYF. Here is the DNA: TGCGCCAGCAGCTTGGAGAACAGGCGCCAAGAGACCCAGTACTTC. This CDR3, with the reference TRBV5-1 and TRBJ2-5 proteins standing in past its ends, gives the full variable domain KAGVTQTPRYLIKTRGQQVTLSCSPISGHRSVSWYQQTPGQGLQFLFEYFSETQRNKGNFPGRFSGRQFSNSRSEMNVSTLELGDSALYLCASSLENRRQETQYFGPGTRLLVL.